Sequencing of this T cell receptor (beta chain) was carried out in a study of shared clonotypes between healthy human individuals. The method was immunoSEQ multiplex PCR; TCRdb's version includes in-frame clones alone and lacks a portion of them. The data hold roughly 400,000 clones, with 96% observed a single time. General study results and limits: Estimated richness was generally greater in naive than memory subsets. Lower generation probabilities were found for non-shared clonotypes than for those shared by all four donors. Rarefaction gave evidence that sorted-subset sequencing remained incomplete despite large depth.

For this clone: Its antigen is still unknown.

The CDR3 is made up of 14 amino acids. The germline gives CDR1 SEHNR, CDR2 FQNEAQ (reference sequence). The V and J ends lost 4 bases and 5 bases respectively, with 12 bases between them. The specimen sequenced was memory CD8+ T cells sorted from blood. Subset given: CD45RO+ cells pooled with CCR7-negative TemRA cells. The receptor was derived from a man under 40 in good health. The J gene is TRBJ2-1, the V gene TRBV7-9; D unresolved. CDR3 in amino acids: CASSSAGTNNEQFF. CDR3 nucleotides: TGTGCCAGCAGCTCCGCAGGTACAAACAATGAGCAGTTCTTC.